This T cell receptor beta chain was obtained from a study of cytomegalovirus exposure and HLA in healthy donors. Researchers ran the PCR with 60 Vbeta and 13 Jbeta primers. Using immunoSEQ multiplex PCR, the repertoire was profiled, and TCRdb retains in-frame clones only, with some absent. The repertoire has about 200,000 clones, roughly 87% of them found once; the top ten carry about 6.1%. The V gene end was trimmed by 0 bases and the J gene end by 4 bases; junction bases not matched to a gene: 6. Germline V gene lookup returns CDR1 LGHNA and CDR2 YNFKEQ. The CDR3 is 17 amino acids. The rearrangement uses TRBV4-2 and TRBJ2-1; TRBD2 agrees at 10 bases. Sequenced sample: PBMCs. This clonotype was obtained from a man in his forties or fifties in good health and CMV-seropositive. The chain's CDR3 is CASSQDLGTSEYNEQFF. The CDR3 region has the DNA TGTGCCAGCAGCCAAGATCTGGGGACTAGCGAGTACAATGAGCAGTTCTTC.